Below, 25 T cell receptor beta chains from the same sample are listed, as sequenced in a study of blood T cell repertoires in COVID-19. Here immunoSEQ multiplex PCR was the method, and the copy in TCRdb shows in-frame clones only, minus some. The sample consists of under 80,000 clones, around nine tenths of them appearing once. Sequencing input: peripheral blood. The receptors here all came from a man between 70 and 80 years old with acute or convalescent COVID-19.

The genes are TRBV19 and TRBJ1-1; unclear D gene. The CDR3 spans 10 residues. The V gene lost 4 bases and the J gene lost 11 bases, with 8 bases spanning the gap. In germline, CDR1 is LNHDA, CDR2 SQIVND (reference sequence). The DNA of the CDR3 is TGTGCCAGTAGTAGACTCTTCGCTTTCTTT. Translation gives CASSRLFAFF.

This clone was seen a single time. This chain uses TRBV7-2 with TRBJ1-3; 9 positions match TRBD1. From germline, CDR1 is SGHTA and CDR2 FQGNSA. J gave up 2 bases and V 2 bases, and 4 bases lay outside the gene matches. The CDR3 loop spans 16 amino acids. The CDR3 spells CASSLQQGATGNTIYF. CDR3 DNA sequence: TGTGCCAGCAGCTTACAACAGGGGGCGACTGGAAACACCATATATTTT.

The chain carries TRBV19 and TRBJ1-1; 12 bases are shared with TRBD1. This CDR3 has 20 amino acids. V was pared by 4 bases and J by 0 bases, with 15 bases of the junction left unmatched. CDR1 is LNHDA, CDR2 SQIVND, per germline (reference sequence). The CDR3 DNA is TGTGCCAGTAGTACCGCCGGGACAGGGGGCCGAAAACGATTGAACACTGAAGCTTTCTTT. Translated, it gives CASSTAGTGGRKRLNTEAFF.

V is TRBV7-8 and J is TRBJ2-7; maybe TRBD1 (6 bases). Germline V gene data show CDR1 as SGHVS and CDR2 as FQNEAQ. Trimming took 4 bases from V and 2 from J, leaving 15 bases between them. CDR3 length: 15 residues. DNA for the CDR3: TGTGCCAGCAGCTCCCGACAGGTCCTTCCCTACGAGCAGTACTTC. Protein sequence: CASSSRQVLPYEQYF.

The V call is TRBV19, the J call TRBJ2-7; 7 positions match TRBD1. The junction had 8 bases not matched to a gene; V was cut back by 3 bases and J by 3 bases. The CDR3 is made up of 15 amino acids. Germline CDR1 and CDR2: LNHDA and SQIVND (reference sequence). CDR3 DNA sequence: TGTGCCAGTAGTATTCTTTCCGGGACAGTCTACGAGCAGTACTTC. Its translation is CASSILSGTVYEQYF.

This chain uses TRBV5-1 with TRBJ1-2; D ambiguous. V was shortened by 4 bases and J by 4 bases, with 14 bases between the two germline ends. The CDR3 length is 14 residues. CDR1 is SGHRS, CDR2 YFSETQ, per germline. The CDR3 nucleotides are TGCGCCAGCAGCCTTGCCCTGACAAGCTATGGCTACACCTTC. Translating it yields CASSLALTSYGYTF. Variable domain in full (rest from reference TRBV5-1 and TRBJ1-2): KAGVTQTPRYLIKTRGQQVTLSCSPISGHRSVSWYQQTPGQGLQFLFEYFSETQRNKGNFPGRFSGRQFSNSRSEMNVSTLELGDSALYLCASSLALTSYGYTFGSGTRLTVV.

V and J are TRBV19 and TRBJ1-4, with a possible D match to TRBD1 (5 bases). Germline-derived CDR1 and CDR2 are LNHDA and SQIVND (reference sequence). The germline V and J ends were trimmed by 7 bases and 8 bases, with 17 bases remaining between them. This CDR3 spans 14 amino acids. CDR3 in DNA: TGTGCCAGTACCTCGGGGAGGGGCGGCGAAAAACTGTTTTTT. Its protein product is CASTSGRGGEKLFF.

V and J are TRBV20-1 and TRBJ1-2; D possibly corresponds to TRBD1 (5 bases). The germline CDR1 and CDR2 sequences are DFQATT and SNEGSKA (reference sequence). The CDR3 has 11 amino acids. Trimming stripped 6 bases from V and 7 bases from J, with 12 bases between. The CDR3 is CSAPRDSGYTF. In DNA, the CDR3 is TGCAGTGCGCCCCGGGACTCTGGCTACACCTTC.

The chain carries TRBV4-2 and TRBJ2-1; perhaps TRBD2 as D (6 bases). V lost 6 bases to trimming and J lost 8 bases, with 17 bases between them. The CDR3 length is 14 residues. Germline V gives CDR1 LGHNA, CDR2 YNFKEQ. CDR3 protein: CASSREEGPYEQFF. As DNA, the CDR3 is TGTGCCAGCAGTCGCGAGGAGGGTCCGTATGAGCAGTTCTTC.

The chain carries TRBV10-3 and TRBJ2-1; TRBD2 matches at 12 bases. The V gene's germline CDR1 is ENHRY and CDR2 SYGVKD. With V trimmed by 11 bases and J by 9 bases, 8 bases remained unmatched. This CDR3 has 13 amino acids. The CDR3 reads CALRTSGKGEQFF. CDR3 in DNA: TGTGCCCTCCGGACTAGCGGGAAGGGTGAGCAGTTCTTC.

J is TRBJ1-6 and V is TRBV10-3; 8 nucleotides line up with TRBD1. V was pared by 5 bases and J by 7 bases, with 7 bases of the junction left unmatched. The CDR3 length is 15 residues. Germline V gives CDR1 ENHRY, CDR2 SYGVKD. The CDR3 DNA reads as TGTGCCATCAGTCAAGACAGGGGAGGGAATTCACCCCTCCACTTT. Translating gives CAISQDRGGNSPLHF.

V usage is TRBV7-6 and J usage is TRBJ1-1; D possibly corresponds to TRBD1 (6 bases). The CDR3 is 13 residues long. Germline lookup yields CDR1 SGHVS and CDR2 FNYEAQ. The V and J ends lost 1 base and 6 bases respectively, with 9 bases between them. The CDR3 region is CASSLDRVSEAFF. For the CDR3, the DNA is TGTGCCAGCAGCTTAGACAGGGTATCTGAAGCTTTCTTT.

Of note for this clone: The sample has other DNA sequences that encode this CDR3 too. The V gene is TRBV18, the J gene TRBJ1-5; D unresolved. The germline V and J ends were trimmed by 3 bases and 2 bases, with 14 bases remaining between them. CDR3 length: 16 residues. CDR1 is KGHSH, CDR2 LQKENI, per germline. The CDR3 is CASSPGTGGGNQPQHF. The CDR3 DNA reads as TGTGCCAGCTCACCCGGAACGGGAGGTGGCAATCAGCCCCAGCATTTT. The complete variable domain, with remaining parts taken from reference TRBV18 and TRBJ1-5, reads NAGVMQNPRHLVRRRGQEARLRCSPMKGHSHVYWYRQLPEEGLKFMVYLQKENIIDESGMPKERFSAEFPKEGPSILRIQQVVRGDSAAYFCASSPGTGGGNQPQHFGDGTRLSIL.

The genes are TRBV9 and TRBJ1-5; a weak D match, TRBD1 (5 bases). CDR3 length equals 15 residues. Trimming pared 6 bases from V and 4 bases from J, leaving 17 bases between. Germline V gene sequence: CDR1 SGDLS, CDR2 YYNGEE. The CDR3 nucleotides read TGTGCCAGCAACGAGAGAGGACAAGCTAATCAGCCCCAGCATTTT. Protein product: CASNERGQANQPQHF.

V is TRBV12-5 and J is TRBJ2-2; maybe TRBD2 (6 bases). V dropped 6 bases and J dropped 1 base, with 21 bases sitting between them. The CDR3 is 18 amino acids. Looked up from germline, CDR1 is LGHNT and CDR2 is FRNRAP. The CDR3 DNA reads as TGTGCTAGTGGCGCCCATATGACGCGGGGAGGGAACACCGGGGAGCTGTTTTTT. Translating gives CASGAHMTRGGNTGELFF.

The table lists this clone with a count of one. The rearrangement uses TRBV28 and TRBJ2-1; D might be TRBD1 (6 bases). Germline V CDR1 and CDR2: MDHEN, SYDVKM. This CDR3 region has 14 residues. Between the trimmed V and J ends, which lost 8 bases and 0 bases, there was a span of 11 bases. The CDR3: CASLPDSSYNEQFF. In nucleotides, the CDR3 is TGTGCCAGCTTGCCGGACAGCTCCTACAATGAGCAGTTCTTC.

The chain carries TRBV7-3 and TRBJ2-5; tentative D call: TRBD2 (6 bases). Germline V gene sequence: CDR1 SGHTA, CDR2 FQGTGA. CDR3 length equals 13 residues. The ends were cut back, 5 bases at V and 5 bases at J, with 12 bases in the middle. For the CDR3, the DNA is TGTGCCAGCAGCGTGACTAGTGAGGAGACCCAGTACTTC. Translation: CASSVTSEETQYF.

This chain links TRBV3-1 (or the pseudogene TRBV3-2) with TRBJ2-7; 8 bases line up with TRBD1. CDR1 is LGHDT, CDR2 YNNKEL, per germline (reference sequence). The V and J ends lost 3 bases and 2 bases, in that order; junction bases with no gene match: 3. The CDR3 consists of 14 residues. Here the CDR3 reads CASSHRTGTYEQYF. The CDR3, as DNA: TGTGCCAGCAGCCACCGGACAGGGACCTACGAGCAGTACTTC.

The CDR3 bases are TGTGCCAGTAGTTACAGGGGGTACGAGACCCAGTACTTC. The encoded protein is CASSYRGYETQYF. The chain joins TRBV19 to TRBJ2-5, with 8 nucleotides matching TRBD1. The CDR3 has 13 amino acids. Germline-derived CDR1 and CDR2 are LNHDA and SQIVND (reference sequence). V was clipped by 5 bases and J by 5 bases; unmatched bases: 4.

This clone was observed a handful of times. The chain employs TRBV6-5 and TRBJ2-3; D unresolved. V was cut by 5 bases and J by 0 bases, with 6 bases left in between. Germline-derived CDR1 and CDR2 are MNHEY and SVGAGI. This CDR3 comprises 13 residues. The CDR3: CASSLRSTDTQYF. CDR3 nucleotides: TGTGCCAGCAGTCTCAGGAGCACAGATACGCAGTATTTT.

The CDR3 sequence is CASSPDRLAEAFF. As DNA, the CDR3 is TGTGCCAGCAGCCCGGACAGGTTGGCTGAAGCTTTCTTT. This chain uses TRBV7-8 with TRBJ1-1; TRBD1 aligns across 7 bases. CDR3 length equals 13 residues. Germline V gene data show CDR1 as SGHVS and CDR2 as FQNEAQ. V lost 5 bases, J lost 6 bases, and 6 bases stayed unmatched.

This clone was counted only a few times. The chain uses TRBV7-6 and TRBJ2-7; TRBD1 matches at 8 bases. The J segment lost 4 bases and the V segment lost 5 bases, leaving 10 bases of the junction unmatched. The germline gives CDR1 SGHVS, CDR2 FNYEAQ. This CDR3 has 15 amino acids. CDR3 residues: CASSPIVGQGYEQYF. Here the CDR3 DNA reads TGTGCCAGCAGCCCGATAGTCGGACAGGGATACGAGCAGTACTTC. Filled out from reference TRBV7-6 and TRBJ2-7, the complete variable domain reads GAGVSQSPRYKVTKRGQDVALRCDPISGHVSLYWYRQALGQGPEFLTYFNYEAQQDKSGLPNDRFSAERPEGSISTLTIQRTEQRDSAMYRCASSPIVGQGYEQYFGPGTRLTVT.

CDR3 DNA: TGTGCCACCAGTGATGGGGACAGAGAAGCTTTCTTT. Translation gives CATSDGDREAFF. The chain links TRBV24-1 to TRBJ1-1; 7 nucleotides align to TRBD1. The ends lost 3 bases at V and 8 bases at J; junction bases unmatched: 2. Germline V gene lookup returns CDR1 KGHDR and CDR2 SFDVKD. This CDR3 spans 12 amino acids.

This clone was counted between two and nine times. This sequence joins TRBV6-5 and TRBJ1-5; D might be TRBD1 (5 bases). In germline, CDR1 is MNHEY, CDR2 SVGAGI. The germline V and J ends were trimmed by 2 bases and 7 bases, with 6 bases remaining between them. The CDR3 sequence is 12 residues long. Written as DNA, the CDR3 is TGTGCCAGCAGTTACCAGGGACAGCCCCAGCATTTT. The encoded protein is CASSYQGQPQHF.

The V call is TRBV10-3, the J call TRBJ1-2, with D maybe TRBD1 (6 bases). Germline lookup yields CDR1 ENHRY and CDR2 SYGVKD. The CDR3 is 15 amino acids. Between the trimmed V and J ends, which lost 6 bases and 0 bases, there was a span of 14 bases. The CDR3 DNA follows: TGTGCCATCAGCCTAACGACAGGACCTAACTATGGCTACACCTTC. Amino acids: CAISLTTGPNYGYTF.